The 20 T cell receptor beta chains in this list originate from one sample, sequenced in a study of cytotoxic CD8 clonotypes in ibrutinib-treated CLL. Only in-frame clones appear in the TCRdb table, and some are missing; sequencing was by immunoSEQ multiplex PCR. The sample consists of approximately 150,000 clones, roughly 77% of them appearing once. Sample: PBMCs, taken after 12 months of ibrutinib treatment. Receptor source: a human donor with chronic lymphocytic leukemia.

J is TRBJ2-1 and V is TRBV5-1; 12 bases line up with TRBD2. The CDR3 is 15 amino acids. Germline CDR1 reads SGHRS; CDR2 reads YFSETQ. Trimming took 4 bases from V and 5 from J; bases not matched to a gene: 4. The CDR3 region is CASSVGLAGNNEQFF. CDR3 nucleotides: TGCGCCAGCAGCGTAGGACTAGCGGGAAACAATGAGCAGTTCTTC.

The genes are TRBV7-9 and TRBJ2-7; TRBD2 matches 10 bases. Per germline, CDR1 SEHNR and CDR2 FQNEAQ (reference sequence). The J segment lost 4 bases and the V segment lost 5 bases, leaving 8 bases of the junction unmatched. The CDR3 runs 15 residues. The CDR3, as DNA: TGTGCCAGCAGCCCACGAGGGACTAGCGCTTACGAGCAGTACTTC. This gives the protein CASSPRGTSAYEQYF.

The chain recombines TRBV5-4 with TRBJ2-7; 11 positions match TRBD1. Unmatched junction bases numbered 5, after V lost 0 bases and J lost 3 bases. The germline V gene encodes CDR1 SGHNT and CDR2 YYREEE (reference sequence). There are 16 residues in the CDR3. CDR3 region: CASSLGVDRGLYEQYF. The CDR3 bases are TGTGCCAGCAGCTTGGGGGTGGACAGGGGGCTCTACGAGCAGTACTTC.

The CDR3 DNA is TGTGCCAGCAGTTCTGACCTCAACACTGAAGCTTTCTTT. Translating it yields CASSSDLNTEAFF. This chain links TRBV6-5 with TRBJ1-1; D is undetermined. Germline loops: CDR1 MNHEY, CDR2 SVGAGI. The CDR3 is 13 residues long. Trimming removed 4 bases at V and 2 bases at J, with 8 bases between.

In this sample, this clone turned up many times. The V and J genes are TRBV27 and TRBJ1-3; possible D gene TRBD1, 5 bases. Germline V CDR1 and CDR2: MNHEY, SMNVEV (reference sequence). There are 13 residues in the CDR3. The V end was cut by 3 bases, the J end by 3 bases, with 6 bases between. Written as DNA, the CDR3 is TGTGCCAGCAGTTTTAGGGGTGGAAACACCATATATTTT. As protein: CASSFRGGNTIYF.

The chain combines TRBV10-3 with TRBJ1-1; D remains ambiguous. CDR1 ENHRY and CDR2 SYGVKD come from the germline V gene. The CDR3 length is 13 residues. The ends were cut back, 3 bases at V and 0 bases at J, with 5 bases in the middle. CDR3: CAISEGMNTEAFF. CDR3 nucleotide sequence: TGTGCCATCAGTGAAGGTATGAACACTGAAGCTTTCTTT.

The chain is built from TRBV21-1 and TRBJ2-2; the table assigns TRBD2, which was not confirmed against the DNA. TRBV21-1 is a pseudogene segment. The CDR3 extends over 18 amino acids. The DNA of the CDR3 is TGTGCCAGCAGCAAAGCCCCTTCGCGGGGGAAGAACACCGGGGAGCTGTTTTTT. As protein: CASSKAPSRGKNTGELFF.

V and J are TRBV13 and TRBJ2-3, with 10 bases identical to TRBD2. V lost 0 bases and J lost 0; bases outside the gene matches: 6. CDR1 is PRHDT and CDR2 is FYEKMQ in the germline V gene (reference sequence). The CDR3 totals 18 residues. The CDR3 bases are TGTGCCAGCAGCTTAGGCATAGCGGGGGGAACTAGCACAGATACGCAGTATTTT. The encoded protein is CASSLGIAGGTSTDTQYF.

This clone was counted only a few times. V is TRBV6-5 and J is TRBJ2-2; D gene ambiguous. Trimming left V 6 bases short and J 7 bases short, with 18 bases between. The germline V gene has CDR1 MNHEY and CDR2 SVGAGI. This CDR3 is built from 15 residues. In nucleotides, the CDR3 is TGTGCCAGCAGGAAGACCGACGATTTCGGCGGGGAGCTGTTTTTT. Amino acid sequence: CASRKTDDFGGELFF.

The chain combines TRBV30 with TRBJ2-7, with 12 bases lining up with TRBD1. This CDR3 contains 15 residues. Germline loops: CDR1 GTSNPN, CDR2 SVGIG (reference sequence). The junction had 5 bases not matched to a gene; V was cut back by 1 base and J by 4 bases. Here the CDR3 DNA reads TGTGCCTGGAGTGCAGGGACAGGGGGCAAGTACGAGCAGTACTTC. Translating it yields CAWSAGTGGKYEQYF.

V is TRBV10-3 and J is TRBJ2-5, with 9 bases fitting TRBD1. V dropped 4 bases and J dropped 4; count of bases not matched to a gene: 4. Germline V gives CDR1 ENHRY, CDR2 SYGVKD. This CDR3 is 14 amino acids long. Written as DNA, the CDR3 is TGTGCCATCAGTGCCTCGGGACAGGGAGAGACCCAGTACTTC. Amino acid sequence: CAISASGQGETQYF.

V is TRBV11-2 and J is TRBJ1-2; D is possibly TRBD1 (5 bases). V was trimmed by 3 bases and J by 2 bases, leaving 7 bases between them. CDR1 and CDR2 from the germline V gene are SGHAT and FQNNGV. CDR3 length: 13 amino acids. In nucleotides, the CDR3 is TGTGCCAGCAGCTTGGGGGGGAACTATGGCTACACCTTC. As protein: CASSLGGNYGYTF.

This clone was found a few times. The V gene is TRBV6-5, the J gene TRBJ2-5; D might be TRBD1 or TRBD2, each matching 6 bases. CDR1 and CDR2 (germline): MNHEY, SVGAGI. The CDR3 spans 13 residues. The ends were cut back, 2 bases at V and 7 bases at J, with 11 bases in the middle. CDR3 loop: CASSYGGLGTQYF. The DNA of the CDR3 is TGTGCCAGCAGTTACGGGGGGCTAGGGACCCAGTACTTC.

The chain employs TRBV28 and TRBJ2-5, with TRBD1 as a possible D gene (6 bases). The V end was cut by 5 bases, the J end by 6 bases, with 19 bases between. The length of the CDR3 is 15 residues. CDR1 is MDHEN and CDR2 is SYDVKM in the germline V gene. The CDR3 loop is CASSPHPQGSKTQYF. DNA of the CDR3: TGTGCCAGCAGTCCTCACCCGCAGGGGTCGAAGACCCAGTACTTC.

This sequence joins TRBV2 and TRBJ1-4, with 11 bases aligning to TRBD1. The CDR3 covers 14 residues. V shed 8 bases, J shed 12 bases, and the junction held 11 bases outside the gene matches. The germline CDR1 and CDR2 sequences are SNHLY and FYNNEI. In nucleotides, the CDR3 is TGTGCCAGCGTCCGGGACAGGGGGATTGTGGAACTGTTTTTT. Translation: CASVRDRGIVELFF.

The chain couples TRBV7-8 to TRBJ1-2, with D possibly TRBD1 on 6 matching bases. The CDR3 extends over 15 amino acids. Germline V lookup: CDR1 SGHVS, CDR2 FQNEAQ. V lost 3 bases and J lost 4, with 15 bases in between. CDR3 amino acids: CASSFGGADSYGYTF. As DNA, the CDR3 is TGTGCCAGCAGCTTTGGGGGGGCAGATAGCTATGGCTACACCTTC.

The chain links TRBV5-1 to TRBJ2-7; TRBD1 matches at 7 bases. Trimming took 3 bases from V and 1 from J; bases not matched to a gene: 4. The CDR3 covers 14 residues. Germline V gives CDR1 SGHRS, CDR2 YFSETQ. The CDR3 loop reads CASSSDRVSYEQYF. CDR3 DNA sequence: TGCGCCAGCAGCTCCGACAGGGTATCCTACGAGCAGTACTTC. The full variable domain, with the rest looked up from reference TRBV5-1 and TRBJ2-7, is KAGVTQTPRYLIKTRGQQVTLSCSPISGHRSVSWYQQTPGQGLQFLFEYFSETQRNKGNFPGRFSGRQFSNSRSEMNVSTLELGDSALYLCASSSDRVSYEQYFGPGTRLTVT.

The rearrangement links TRBV6-1 to TRBJ2-7; D is unclear. CDR1 is MNHNS, CDR2 SASEGT, per germline. This CDR3 has 13 residues. The V end lost 6 bases, the J end lost 3 bases, and 12 bases lay between the germline ends. CDR3 sequence: CASRKSQNYEQYF. The CDR3, as DNA: TGTGCCAGCAGGAAGTCACAGAACTACGAGCAGTACTTC.

The CDR3 sequence is CASSPNTPLKSSSYNEQFF. The CDR3 bases are TGTGCCAGCAGTCCGAACACCCCTCTAAAGAGCAGCTCCTACAATGAGCAGTTCTTC. The chain recombines TRBV28 with TRBJ2-1, with no clear D. Germline loops: CDR1 MDHEN, CDR2 SYDVKM. The CDR3 spans 19 residues. With 5 bases removed from V and 0 bases from J, the gap between germline ends came to 23 bases.

V and J are TRBV5-1 and TRBJ2-2; weak D call: TRBD2 (5 bases). V was clipped by 2 bases and J by 6 bases, with 8 bases between them. The germline gives CDR1 SGHRS, CDR2 YFSETQ. The CDR3 spans 13 residues. Here the CDR3 DNA reads TGCGCCAGCAGCTTCACCGGGGCCGGGGAGCTGTTTTTT. Translating it yields CASSFTGAGELFF.